The clone carrying this TCR beta chain occurred many times. Its target is unknown. The CDR3 totals 14 residues. Trimming took off 7 bases at V and 6 bases at J, with 13 bases between the two ends. In germline, CDR1 is MDHEN, CDR2 SYDVKM. The data originate from a study of breast tumors, draining lymph nodes, adjacent tissues. Findings of the study overall: Tumor T cell lymph node origin was a supported hypothesis, not proven. The data were judged consistent with most tumor T cells coming from lymph node and expanding in tumor. Luminal-like breast cancer showed significantly higher tumor–nontumor repertoire similarity than basal-like. Compared with lymph nodes, tumors were less diverse; compared with nontumor tissue, more.

From the multiplex PCR reads, TCRdb called clonotypes with MiXCR, one entry per CDR3 protein. The data show 200,000 or so distinct CDR3 sequences, over 25% seen once. Samples came from axillary lymph nodes draining the breast cancer. The chain has TRBV28 and TRBJ1-6; tentatively, D is TRBD1 (5 bases). This receptor was taken from a female donor with breast cancer. Some clones in this sample may be carry-over from other donors' samples. Sequenced input: axillary lymph node tissue. CDR3: CASTPQGTNSPLHF. CDR3 DNA: TGTGCCAGCACCCCCCAGGGAACTAATTCACCCCTCCACTTT.